These T cell receptor beta chains were read from a single sample in a study of PD-1 blockade in classical Hodgkin lymphoma. The table came from immunoSEQ multiplex PCR; TCRdb's copy has only in-frame clones and leaves some out. The table has 35,000 to 40,000 clones, around 88% seen once; the top ten hold more than 6.5%. The sample was peripheral blood mononuclear cells (PBMCs), taken before the second cycle of nivolumab. These receptors were obtained from a human donor with classical Hodgkin lymphoma. CDR3s include the opening cysteine and the closing phenylalanine or tryptophan. D genes are given only for firm matches. Size tells how often a clone was seen (once, few, many) or the class of an expanded clone, and some rows leave it out.

D	V	J	size	CDR3	DNA
-	TRBV11-2	TRBJ1-3	-	CASSTQGSGNTIYF	TGTGCCAGCAGCACACAGGGATCTGGAAACACCATATATTTT
-	TRBV18	TRBJ1-4	-	CASSRDTFEKLFF	TGTGCCAGCTCACGGGACACCTTCGAAAAACTGTTTTTT
-	TRBV5-4	TRBJ2-3	-	CASSLIQGHTDTQYF	TGTGCCAGCAGCTTGATACAGGGCCACACAGATACGCAGTATTTT
-	TRBV28	TRBJ1-2	-	CASNLPGRINYGYTF	TGTGCCAGCAACCTCCCGGGACGGATAAACTATGGCTACACCTTC
-	TRBV6-5	TRBJ2-7	-	CASSYSSSYEQYF	TGTGCCAGCAGTTACTCATCGAGCTACGAGCAGTACTTC
TRBD1	TRBV5-1	TRBJ2-7	once	CASSYTLNRGLTHEQYF	TGCGCCAGCAGCTACACGCTCAACAGGGGGCTAACCCACGAGCAGTACTTC
TRBD2	TRBV11-2	TRBJ2-7	-	CASSYSVPLAGLYEQYF	TGTGCCAGCAGCTACTCTGTCCCACTAGCGGGATTATACGAGCAGTACTTC
-	TRBV5-1	TRBJ2-3	-	CASSGLQGFDTQYF	TGCGCCAGCAGCGGACTACAGGGTTTTGATACGCAGTATTTT
-	TRBV28	TRBJ1-5	-	CASSNAGGNQPQHF	TGTGCCAGCAGTAACGCGGGGGGCAATCAGCCCCAGCATTTT
-	TRBV7-9	TRBJ2-7	-	CASSSPVDGTYEQYF	TGTGCCAGCAGCTCCCCTGTTGACGGAACCTACGAGCAGTACTTC
-	TRBV18	TRBJ2-3	-	CASSSGTPGKDTQYF	TGTGCCAGCTCATCCGGGACACCCGGAAAGGATACGCAGTATTTT
TRBD2	TRBV11-3	TRBJ2-7	-	CASSLRTSGRAKEQYF	TGTGCCAGCAGCTTACGGACTAGCGGGAGGGCCAAAGAGCAGTACTTC
-	TRBV5-1	TRBJ2-3	-	CASSFSADTQYF	TGCGCCAGCAGCTTTTCAGCAGATACGCAGTATTTT
TRBD2	TRBV10-2	TRBJ2-1	-	CASSETSGRHEQFF	TGCGCCAGCAGTGAGACTAGCGGGAGGCATGAGCAGTTCTTC
TRBD2	TRBV29-1	TRBJ2-3	-	CSVRAGGPGDTQYF	TGCAGCGTTAGGGCGGGAGGGCCTGGAGATACGCAGTATTTT
TRBD2	TRBV29-1	TRBJ2-1	-	CSVESLAGSVRIDNEQFF	TGCAGCGTTGAGAGCCTAGCGGGATCCGTTAGAATAGACAATGAGCAGTTCTTC
-	TRBV5-3	TRBJ1-5	-	CARTPGQPQHF	TGTGCCAGAACCCCGGGTCAGCCCCAGCATTTT
TRBD2	TRBV27	TRBJ2-5	-	CASSFIPLAEETQYF	TGTGCCAGCAGTTTCATCCCACTAGCGGAAGAGACCCAGTACTTC
-	TRBV7-2	TRBJ2-1	-	CASSPRGDFHNEQFF	TGTGCCAGCAGTCCCAGGGGGGACTTCCACAATGAGCAGTTCTTC
-	TRBV2	TRBJ1-4	-	CASSDGTLGYREKLFF	TGTGCCAGCAGTGACGGGACTTTAGGATACCGGGAAAAACTGTTTTTT
-	TRBV7-3	TRBJ2-3	-	CASRKDWSGADTQYF	TGTGCCAGCCGAAAGGACTGGAGTGGCGCAGATACGCAGTATTTT
TRBD1	TRBV6-5	TRBJ2-7	-	CASSPRQGNYEQYF	TGTGCCAGCAGTCCCCGACAGGGTAATTACGAGCAGTACTTC
TRBD2	TRBV5-1	TRBJ2-1	-	CASSFGTSGKLLNEQFF	TGCGCCAGCAGCTTCGGGACTAGCGGGAAGCTTTTGAATGAGCAGTTCTTC
TRBD1	TRBV7-3	TRBJ2-7	-	CASSLTGQGFHEQYF	TGTGCCAGCAGCTTAACCGGACAGGGATTCCACGAGCAGTACTTC
-	TRBV18	TRBJ2-7	once	CASSPNYYEQYF	TGTGCCAGCTCACCGAATTACTACGAGCAGTACTTC
-	TRBV2	TRBJ2-7	-	CASSLRPYEQYF	TGTGCCAGCAGTCTACGCCCTTACGAGCAGTACTTC
-	TRBV11-3	TRBJ2-5	-	CASSLLQTQYF	TGTGCCAGCAGCTTATTACAGACCCAGTACTTC
-	TRBV5-4	TRBJ2-1	-	CASSFWGQNNEQFF	TGTGCCAGCAGCTTCTGGGGGCAAAACAATGAGCAGTTCTTC
TRBD2	TRBV4-1	TRBJ2-7	few	CASSHLTSGSYEQYF	TGCGCCAGCAGCCACCTGACTAGCGGGAGCTACGAGCAGTACTTC
-	TRBV19	TRBJ1-2	-	CASSRRDYGYTF	TGTGCCAGTAGTCGCCGTGACTATGGCTACACCTTC
-	TRBV2	TRBJ1-2	-	CASRGGYGYTF	TGTGCCAGCCGTGGGGGCTATGGCTACACCTTC
-	TRBV30	TRBJ2-5	-	CAWSAWAVQETQYF	TGTGCCTGGAGCGCTTGGGCGGTGCAAGAGACCCAGTACTTC
TRBD2	TRBV7-2	TRBJ2-1	-	CASSYGGGRYNEQFF	TGTGCCAGCAGCTACGGGGGAGGGAGATACAATGAGCAGTTCTTC
-	TRBV4-2	TRBJ1-1	-	CASSQEEGLNTEAFF	TGTGCCAGCAGCCAAGAAGAGGGTTTGAACACTGAAGCTTTCTTT
-	TRBV5-6	TRBJ2-3	-	CASYTGPAWDTDTQYF	TGTGCCAGCTATACCGGTCCAGCATGGGACACAGATACGCAGTATTTT
TRBD2	TRBV27	TRBJ2-1	-	CASSSPGGLEIREQFF	TGTGCCAGCAGTTCCCCGGGGGGGCTAGAAATCCGGGAGCAGTTCTTC
TRBD1	TRBV5-6	TRBJ2-2	-	CASSPDPGQGNTGELFF	TGTGCCAGCAGCCCGGACCCGGGACAGGGTAATACCGGGGAGCTGTTTTTT
-	TRBV2	TRBJ1-5	-	CASRHPAIRDQPQHF	TGTGCCAGCAGGCATCCTGCCATAAGGGATCAGCCCCAGCATTTT
-	TRBV29-1	TRBJ1-4	-	CSVGGRAEKLFF	TGCAGCGTTGGGGGCAGGGCCGAAAAACTGTTTTTT
TRBD2	TRBV7-3	TRBJ2-1	-	CASSLRGTSGYNEQFF	TGTGCCAGCAGCTTACGGGGGACTAGCGGGTACAATGAGCAGTTCTTC
TRBD1	TRBV7-2	TRBJ1-4	-	CASTVKGGVGKLFF	TGTGCCAGCACCGTAAAAGGGGGCGTTGGAAAACTGTTTTTT
-	TRBV9	TRBJ2-3	-	CASSVAPSTDTQYF	TGTGCCAGCAGCGTAGCGCCGAGCACAGATACGCAGTATTTT
-	TRBV10-2	TRBJ2-1	-	CASREYNEQFF	TGCGCCAGCAGGGAATACAATGAGCAGTTCTTC
-	TRBV27	TRBJ2-6	-	CASSSGSSGANVLTF	TGTGCCAGCAGTTCAGGGAGTTCTGGGGCCAACGTCCTGACTTTC
TRBD1	TRBV5-1	TRBJ2-1	-	CASSLAMGQGNEQFF	TGCGCCAGCAGCTTGGCCATGGGACAGGGCAATGAGCAGTTCTTC